Presented here are 19 T cell receptor beta chains from one specimen sequenced in a study of CD8 T cells in Susac syndrome. The authors reverse transcribed roughly 0.5 to 1 ug RNA with random hexamers. TCRdb recomputed calls from the immunoSEQ multiplex PCR reads with MiXCR, one row per CDR3 protein. The table has about 120,000 distinct CDR3 sequences, over 85% seen once; the top ten hold 0.2% to 0.25%. Sequencing was carried out using CD8+ T cells from PBMCs. The receptors originated from a human donor with Susac syndrome.

V is TRBV20-1 and J is TRBJ2-7, with D possibly matching TRBD1 (6 bases). Germline lookup yields CDR1 DFQATT and CDR2 SNEGSKA (reference sequence). CDR3 length equals 15 residues. The ends were cut back, 0 bases at V and 4 bases at J, with 16 bases in the middle. The CDR3, as DNA: TGCAGTGCTAGAGATGTAGCAGGGGCAGAGTACGAGCAGTACTTC. It specifies CSARDVAGAEYEQYF.

J is TRBJ2-7 and V is TRBV15; 8 positions match TRBD2. The J segment lost 7 bases and the V segment lost 0 bases, leaving 14 bases of the junction unmatched. CDR1 is LNHNV and CDR2 is YYDKDF in the germline V gene (reference sequence). The length of the CDR3 is 17 residues. DNA of the CDR3: TGTGCCACCAGCAGAGATCGCGGGGGGCCCCTCGGGGTGGAGCAGTACTTC. As protein: CATSRDRGGPLGVEQYF.

The chain carries TRBV6-1 and TRBJ2-7, with D unresolved. V shed 2 bases and J shed 2 bases, with 13 bases lying between them. In germline, CDR1 is MNHNS, CDR2 SASEGT. This CDR3 contains 15 residues. The CDR3 spells CASSELGPSAYEQYF. The CDR3 DNA sequence: TGTGCCAGCAGTGAATTGGGCCCTTCAGCCTACGAGCAGTACTTC.

The gene calls are TRBV30 and TRBJ1-1, with 10 bases identical to TRBD1. This CDR3 has 13 amino acids. V shed 5 bases and J 4 bases; nucleotides not matched to a gene: 4. Germline CDR1 GTSNPN, CDR2 SVGIG (reference sequence). The CDR3 spells CAWQGQGITEAFF. In nucleotides, the CDR3 is TGTGCCTGGCAGGGACAGGGGATCACTGAAGCTTTCTTT. Full variable domain (remainder filled in from reference TRBV30 and TRBJ1-1): SQTIHQWPATLVQPVGSPLSLECTVEGTSNPNLYWYRQAAGRGLQLLFYSVGIGQISSEVPQNLSASRPQDRQFILSSKKLLLSDSGFYLCAWQGQGITEAFFGQGTRLTVV.

This rearrangement joins TRBV20-1 to TRBJ1-2; no definite D call. Germline V gene sequence: CDR1 DFQATT, CDR2 SNEGSKA (reference sequence). The V end was cut by 0 bases, the J end by 8 bases, with 7 bases between. The CDR3 extends over 11 amino acids. CDR3 protein: CSAREGRGYTF. The DNA of the CDR3 is TGCAGTGCTAGAGAGGGTCGGGGCTACACCTTC.

The chain links TRBV29-1 to TRBJ2-1, with D possibly being TRBD2 (6 bases). CDR3 length: 16 residues. Trimming stripped 3 bases from V and 4 bases from J, with 19 bases between. Germline CDR1 reads SQVTM; CDR2 reads ANQGSEA. CDR3 region: CSVDQEGRRGYNEQFF. The CDR3 region has the DNA TGCAGCGTTGACCAAGAAGGGAGGAGGGGTTACAATGAGCAGTTCTTC.

J is TRBJ2-6 and V is TRBV6-1, with D possibly TRBD1 on 5 matching bases. Germline CDR1 MNHNS, CDR2 SASEGT. CDR3 length equals 18 residues. The V end was cut by 2 bases, the J end by 0 bases, with 14 bases between. The CDR3 protein is CASSESEQGISGANVLTF. The CDR3 nucleotides read TGTGCCAGCAGTGAAAGCGAGCAGGGTATCTCTGGGGCCAACGTCCTGACTTTC.

The table lists this clonotype with a count of one. The CDR3 DNA is TGTGCCAGCAGTGAACAGGAGTCTAGCACAGATACGCAGTATTTT. Translation: CASSEQESSTDTQYF. V gene TRBV6-4 combines with J gene TRBJ2-3, with a possible D match to TRBD1 (5 bases). Germline assignment: CDR1 MRHNA and CDR2 SNTAGT. The CDR3 totals 15 residues. V was clipped by 3 bases and J by 0 bases, with 10 bases between them.

The chain joins TRBV12-3 or TRBV12-4 to TRBJ1-5; no definite D call. This CDR3 region has 13 residues. Trimming took 6 bases from V and 6 from J, leaving 12 bases between them. The CDR3: CASSPNAGQPQHF. The CDR3, as DNA: TGTGCCAGCAGCCCCAATGCCGGTCAGCCCCAGCATTTT.

This clonotype was found once. This sequence joins TRBV24-1 and TRBJ2-5; D is possibly TRBD2 (5 bases). From germline, CDR1 is KGHDR and CDR2 SFDVKD. V was pared by 4 bases and J by 0 bases, with 17 bases between. This CDR3 has 17 residues. The CDR3 DNA is TGTGCCACCAGTGACCCGAAACTAGGAACCTACCAAGAGACCCAGTACTTC. Translated: CATSDPKLGTYQETQYF.

The chain has TRBV5-4 and TRBJ2-6; D unclear. Trimming removed 1 base at V and 0 bases at J, with 11 bases between. This CDR3 region has 17 residues. In germline, CDR1 is SGHNT, CDR2 YYREEE (reference sequence). The CDR3 reads CASSLSGSDSGANVLTF. The CDR3 DNA is TGTGCCAGCAGCTTGTCCGGATCGGACTCTGGGGCCAACGTCCTGACTTTC.

V gene TRBV30 combines with J gene TRBJ2-7; the D is unclear. Trimming shortened V by 2 bases and J by 2 bases, and 7 bases separated the two germline ends. The CDR3 sequence is 12 residues long. The germline V gene has CDR1 GTSNPN and CDR2 SVGIG (reference sequence). DNA for the CDR3: TGTGCCTGGAGTCACGTTACCTACGAGCAGTACTTC. It specifies CAWSHVTYEQYF.

This chain connects TRBV25-1 to TRBJ1-1; D is unresolved. CDR1 MGHDK and CDR2 SYGVNS come from the germline V gene. CDR3 length: 13 residues. Deletions cut 6 bases from V and 3 bases from J, with 11 bases between. In DNA form, the CDR3 reads TGTGCCAGCAGGGCGGACCCTTACACTGAAGCTTTCTTT. It codes for CASRADPYTEAFF.

This clonotype was detected a few times. The rearrangement links TRBV19 to TRBJ2-7, with TRBD1 identical over 9 bases. Germline CDR1 LNHDA, CDR2 SQIVND (reference sequence). V shed 1 base, J shed 3 bases, and the junction held 1 base outside the gene matches. CDR3 length: 14 amino acids. Here the CDR3 reads CASSIGTGDYEQYF. The DNA for the CDR3 is TGTGCCAGTAGTATAGGGACAGGGGACTACGAGCAGTACTTC.

The chain carries TRBV9 and TRBJ2-1, with a tentative D call TRBD1 (6 bases). V lost 0 bases and J 0 bases, leaving 7 bases between the germline ends. The germline gives CDR1 SGDLS, CDR2 YYNGEE. This CDR3 has 15 residues. The CDR3: CASSVGTASYNEQFF. The CDR3 coding sequence is TGTGCCAGCAGCGTAGGGACAGCCTCCTACAATGAGCAGTTCTTC.

This clonotype was counted a few times. V gene TRBV27 combines with J gene TRBJ2-7; 12 bases are shared with TRBD2. The germline CDR1 and CDR2 sequences are MNHEY and SMNVEV (reference sequence). This CDR3 is built from 14 residues. V was pared by 3 bases and J by 4 bases, with 1 base of the junction left unmatched. CDR3 DNA sequence: TGTGCCAGCAGTTTGACTAGCGGGGGATACGAGCAGTACTTC. Translation: CASSLTSGGYEQYF.

This chain joins TRBV6-5 and TRBJ2-1; no clear D gene. Germline values: CDR1 MNHEY, CDR2 SVGAGI. The V end lost 2 bases, the J end lost 5 bases, and 22 bases lay between the germline ends. CDR3 size: 18 residues. DNA for the CDR3: TGTGCCAGCAGTTACCCTAACTCCTGGGCTGACCCACACAATGAGCAGTTCTTC. Translating it yields CASSYPNSWADPHNEQFF.

The rearrangement joins TRBV27 to TRBJ1-2; 7 bases match TRBD1. V trimming: 4 bases; J trimming: 4 bases; junction bases outside the gene matches: 6. Germline V CDR1 and CDR2: MNHEY, SMNVEV (reference sequence). This CDR3 is built from 14 residues. CDR3 region: CASSSTGRGYGYTF. The CDR3 bases are TGTGCCAGCAGTTCGACAGGGAGGGGCTATGGCTACACCTTC.

The CDR3 is CATTNTAANYGYTF. DNA for the CDR3: TGTGCCACAACGAACACAGCAGCTAACTATGGCTACACCTTC. The rearrangement links TRBV7-9 to TRBJ1-2; D is undetermined. Trimming shortened V by 10 bases and J by 0 bases, and 15 bases separated the two germline ends. This CDR3 comprises 14 residues. Germline V gene sequence: CDR1 SEHNR, CDR2 FQNEAQ (reference sequence).